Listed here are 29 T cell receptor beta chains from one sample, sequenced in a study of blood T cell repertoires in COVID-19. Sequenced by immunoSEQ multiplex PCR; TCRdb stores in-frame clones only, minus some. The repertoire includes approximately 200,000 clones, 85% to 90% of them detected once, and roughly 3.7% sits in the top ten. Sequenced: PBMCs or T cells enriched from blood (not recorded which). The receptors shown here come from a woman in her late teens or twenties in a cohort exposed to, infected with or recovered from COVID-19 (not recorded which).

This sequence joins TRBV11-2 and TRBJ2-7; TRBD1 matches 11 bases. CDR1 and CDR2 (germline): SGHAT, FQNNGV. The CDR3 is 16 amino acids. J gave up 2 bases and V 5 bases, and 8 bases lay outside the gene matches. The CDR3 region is CASSESLGQGAYEQYF. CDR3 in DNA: TGTGCCAGCAGCGAAAGCTTGGGACAGGGGGCCTACGAGCAGTACTTC.

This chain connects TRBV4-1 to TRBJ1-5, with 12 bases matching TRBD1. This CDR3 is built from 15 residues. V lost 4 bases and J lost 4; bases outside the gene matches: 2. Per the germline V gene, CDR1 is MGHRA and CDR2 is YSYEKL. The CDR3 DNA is TGCGCCAGCAGCCGGGACAGGGGGCGGAATCAGCCCCAGCATTTT. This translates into CASSRDRGRNQPQHF.

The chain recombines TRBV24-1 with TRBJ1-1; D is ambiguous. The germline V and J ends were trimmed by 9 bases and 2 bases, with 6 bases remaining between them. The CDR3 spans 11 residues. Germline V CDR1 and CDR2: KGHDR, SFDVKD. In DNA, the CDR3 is TGTGCCACCGACTTAAACACTGAAGCTTTCTTT. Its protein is CATDLNTEAFF.

The CDR3 nucleotides are TGTGCCACCTCAGAAGGGGGTCCTGGCTACACCTTC. It is translated as CATSEGGPGYTF. The rearrangement links TRBV14 to TRBJ1-2; TRBD1 is a possible D gene (6 bases). Between the trimmed V and J ends, which lost 10 bases and 7 bases, there was a span of 16 bases. The CDR3 has 12 residues. Germline V CDR1 and CDR2: SGHDN, FVKESK.

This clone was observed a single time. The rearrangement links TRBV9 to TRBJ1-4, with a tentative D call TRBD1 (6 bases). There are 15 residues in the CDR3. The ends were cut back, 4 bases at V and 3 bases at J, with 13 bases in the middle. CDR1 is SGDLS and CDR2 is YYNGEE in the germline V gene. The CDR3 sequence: CASSLEGVPNEKLFF. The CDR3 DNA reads TGTGCCAGCAGCCTAGAGGGGGTCCCTAATGAAAAACTGTTTTTT.

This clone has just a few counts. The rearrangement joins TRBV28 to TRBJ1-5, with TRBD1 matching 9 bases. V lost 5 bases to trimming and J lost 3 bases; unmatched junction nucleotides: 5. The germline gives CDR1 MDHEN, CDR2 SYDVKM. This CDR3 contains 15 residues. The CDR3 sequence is CASSTQGAFNQPQHF. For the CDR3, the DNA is TGTGCCAGCAGTACACAGGGGGCCTTCAATCAGCCCCAGCATTTT.

The CDR3 DNA follows: TGTGCCAGCAGCTCGCGAGGGAGGCGAAACACCATATATTTT. Residues: CASSSRGRRNTIYF. The chain recombines TRBV7-9 with TRBJ1-3, with D unresolved. The V gene's germline CDR1 is SEHNR and CDR2 FQNEAQ (reference sequence). There are 14 residues in the CDR3. V lost 4 bases and J lost 5, with 12 bases in between. The full variable domain, in which reference TRBV7-9 and TRBJ1-3 provide the parts outside the CDR3, is DTGVSQNPRHKITKRGQNVTFRCDPISEHNRLYWYRQTLGQGPEFLTYFQNEAQLEKSRLLSDRFSAERPKGSFSTLEIQRTEQGDSAMYLCASSSRGRRNTIYFGEGSWLTVV.

The CDR3 DNA reads as TGTGCCACCAGCAGAGATCCCACCCGACAGGGAGGTGGCTACACCTTC. It specifies CATSRDPTRQGGGYTF. The chain combines TRBV15 with TRBJ1-2, with 7 bases fitting TRBD1. Trimming cost V 0 bases and J 7 bases; bases outside gene matches: 11. The CDR3 runs 16 residues. Germline V gene data show CDR1 as LNHNV and CDR2 as YYDKDF (reference sequence). Full variable domain (missing parts from reference TRBV15 and TRBJ1-2): DAMVIQNPRYQVTQFGKPVTLSCSQTLNHNVMYWYQQKSSQAPKLLFHYYDKDFNNEADTPDNFQSRRPNTSFCFLDIRSPGLGDTAMYLCATSRDPTRQGGGYTFGSGTRLTVV.

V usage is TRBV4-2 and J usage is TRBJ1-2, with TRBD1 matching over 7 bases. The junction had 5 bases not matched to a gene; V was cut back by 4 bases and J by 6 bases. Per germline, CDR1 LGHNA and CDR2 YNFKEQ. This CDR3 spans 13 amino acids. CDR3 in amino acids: CASSRTGVDGYTF. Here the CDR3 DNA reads TGTGCCAGCAGCCGTACAGGGGTCGATGGCTACACCTTC.

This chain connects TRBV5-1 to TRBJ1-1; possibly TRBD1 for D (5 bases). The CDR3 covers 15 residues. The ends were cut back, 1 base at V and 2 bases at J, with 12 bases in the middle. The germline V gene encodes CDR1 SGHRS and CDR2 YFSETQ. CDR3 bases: TGCGCCAGCAGCTTGCTCGGGACTCCAAACACTGAAGCTTTCTTT. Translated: CASSLLGTPNTEAFF.

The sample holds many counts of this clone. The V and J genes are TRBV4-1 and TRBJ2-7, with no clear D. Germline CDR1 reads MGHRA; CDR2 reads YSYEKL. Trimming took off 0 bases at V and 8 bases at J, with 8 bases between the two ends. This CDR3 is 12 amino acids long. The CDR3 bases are TGCGCCAGCAGCCAAGATCAGAACAAGCAGTACTTC. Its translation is CASSQDQNKQYF.

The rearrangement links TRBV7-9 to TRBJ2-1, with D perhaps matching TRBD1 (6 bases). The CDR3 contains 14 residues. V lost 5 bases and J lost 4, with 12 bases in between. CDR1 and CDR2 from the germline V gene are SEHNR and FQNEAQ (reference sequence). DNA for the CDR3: TGTGCCAGCAGCATCCGGGACATTTACAATGAGCAGTTCTTC. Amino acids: CASSIRDIYNEQFF.

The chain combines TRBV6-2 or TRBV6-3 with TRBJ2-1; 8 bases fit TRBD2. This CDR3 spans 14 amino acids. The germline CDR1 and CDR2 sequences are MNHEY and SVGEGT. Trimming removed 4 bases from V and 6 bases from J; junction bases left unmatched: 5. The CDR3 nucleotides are TGTGCCAGCAGTTCTGCGGGGGGCGTCAATGAGCAGTTCTTC. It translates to CASSSAGGVNEQFF.

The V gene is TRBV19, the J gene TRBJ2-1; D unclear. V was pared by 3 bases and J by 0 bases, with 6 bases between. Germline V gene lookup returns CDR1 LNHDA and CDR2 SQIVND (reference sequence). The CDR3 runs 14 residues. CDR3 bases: TGTGCCAGTAGTATCGCGAGCTCCTACAATGAGCAGTTCTTC. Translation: CASSIASSYNEQFF. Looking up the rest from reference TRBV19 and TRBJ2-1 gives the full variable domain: DGGITQSPKYLFRKEGQNVTLSCEQNLNHDAMYWYRQDPGQGLRLIYYSQIVNDFQKGDIAEGYSVSREKKESFPLTVTSAQKNPTAFYLCASSIASSYNEQFFGPGTRLTVL.

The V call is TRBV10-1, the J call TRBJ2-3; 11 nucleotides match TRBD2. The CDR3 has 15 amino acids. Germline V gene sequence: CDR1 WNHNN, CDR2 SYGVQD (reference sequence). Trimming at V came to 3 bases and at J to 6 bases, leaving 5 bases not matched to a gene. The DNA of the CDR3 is TGCGCCAGCAGTGATAGCGGGGGGGCCAGGGATACGCAGTATTTT. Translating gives CASSDSGGARDTQYF.

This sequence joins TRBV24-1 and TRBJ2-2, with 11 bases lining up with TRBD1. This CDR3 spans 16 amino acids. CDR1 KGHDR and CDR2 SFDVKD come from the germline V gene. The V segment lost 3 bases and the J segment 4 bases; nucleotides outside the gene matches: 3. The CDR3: CATSDHGTGGTGELFF. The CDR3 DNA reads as TGTGCCACCAGTGATCACGGGACAGGGGGCACCGGGGAGCTGTTTTTT.

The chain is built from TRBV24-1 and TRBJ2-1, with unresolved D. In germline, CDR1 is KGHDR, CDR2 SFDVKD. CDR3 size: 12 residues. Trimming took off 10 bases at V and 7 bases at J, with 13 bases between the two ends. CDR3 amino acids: CATALGRNEQFF. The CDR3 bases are TGTGCCACTGCCCTAGGTCGGAATGAGCAGTTCTTC.

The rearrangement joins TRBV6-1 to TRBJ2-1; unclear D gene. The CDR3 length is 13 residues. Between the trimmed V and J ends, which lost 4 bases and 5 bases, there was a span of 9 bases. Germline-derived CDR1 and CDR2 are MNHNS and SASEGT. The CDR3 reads CASSAYEDNEQFF. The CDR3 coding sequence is TGTGCCAGCAGTGCCTACGAGGACAATGAGCAGTTCTTC.

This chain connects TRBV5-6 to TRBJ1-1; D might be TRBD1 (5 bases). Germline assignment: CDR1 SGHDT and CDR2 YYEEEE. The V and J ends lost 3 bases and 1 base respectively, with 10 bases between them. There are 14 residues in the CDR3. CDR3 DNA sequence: TGTGCCAGCAGCTATCAGGGATCGAACACTGAAGCTTTCTTT. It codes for CASSYQGSNTEAFF. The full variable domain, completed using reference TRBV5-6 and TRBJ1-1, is DAGVTQSPTHLIKTRGQQVTLRCSPKSGHDTVSWYQQALGQGPQFIFQYYEEEERQRGNFPDRFSGHQFPNYSSELNVNALLLGDSALYLCASSYQGSNTEAFFGQGTRLTVV.

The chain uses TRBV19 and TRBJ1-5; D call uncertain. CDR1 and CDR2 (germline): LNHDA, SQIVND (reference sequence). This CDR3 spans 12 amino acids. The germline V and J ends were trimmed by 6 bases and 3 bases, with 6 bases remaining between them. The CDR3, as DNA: TGTGCCAGTAGACAACACAATCAGCCCCAGCATTTT. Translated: CASRQHNQPQHF. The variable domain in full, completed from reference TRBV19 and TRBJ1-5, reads DGGITQSPKYLFRKEGQNVTLSCEQNLNHDAMYWYRQDPGQGLRLIYYSQIVNDFQKGDIAEGYSVSREKKESFPLTVTSAQKNPTAFYLCASRQHNQPQHFGDGTRLSIL.

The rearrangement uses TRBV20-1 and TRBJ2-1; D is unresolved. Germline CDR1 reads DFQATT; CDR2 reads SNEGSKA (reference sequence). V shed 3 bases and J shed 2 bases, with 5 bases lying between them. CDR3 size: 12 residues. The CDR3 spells CSASLAYNEQFF. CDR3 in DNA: TGCAGTGCTAGTTTAGCCTACAATGAGCAGTTCTTC.

CDR3 in amino acids: CASGRRTGWGDHQPQHF. DNA of the CDR3: TGTGCCAGCGGCCGCCGGACAGGGTGGGGGGATCATCAGCCCCAGCATTTT. J is TRBJ1-5 and V is TRBV11-2; 8 positions agree with TRBD1. This CDR3 region has 17 residues. Per germline, CDR1 SGHAT and CDR2 FQNNGV. After removal of 8 bases from V and 5 bases from J, the junction contained 17 bases not matched to a gene.

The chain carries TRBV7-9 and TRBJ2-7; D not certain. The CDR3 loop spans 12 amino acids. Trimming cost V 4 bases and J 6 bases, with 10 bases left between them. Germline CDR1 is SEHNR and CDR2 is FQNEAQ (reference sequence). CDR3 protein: CASSSFGAEQYF. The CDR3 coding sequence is TGTGCCAGCAGCTCCTTCGGAGCCGAGCAGTACTTC. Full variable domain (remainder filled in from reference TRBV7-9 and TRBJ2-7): DTGVSQNPRHKITKRGQNVTFRCDPISEHNRLYWYRQTLGQGPEFLTYFQNEAQLEKSRLLSDRFSAERPKGSFSTLEIQRTEQGDSAMYLCASSSFGAEQYFGPGTRLTVT.

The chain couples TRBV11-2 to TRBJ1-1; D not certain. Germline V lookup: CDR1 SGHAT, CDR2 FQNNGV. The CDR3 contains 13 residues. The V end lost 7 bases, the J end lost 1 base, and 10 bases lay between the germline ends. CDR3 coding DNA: TGTGCCAGCAACTCCCGGGAGAACACTGAAGCTTTCTTT. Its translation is CASNSRENTEAFF.

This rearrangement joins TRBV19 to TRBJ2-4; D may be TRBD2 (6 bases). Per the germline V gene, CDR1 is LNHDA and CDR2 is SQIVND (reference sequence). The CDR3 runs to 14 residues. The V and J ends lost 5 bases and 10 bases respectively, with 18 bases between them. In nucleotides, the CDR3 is TGTGCCAGTAGTCCCTCCGGGGGACGGCCGATTCAGTACTTC. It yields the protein CASSPSGGRPIQYF.

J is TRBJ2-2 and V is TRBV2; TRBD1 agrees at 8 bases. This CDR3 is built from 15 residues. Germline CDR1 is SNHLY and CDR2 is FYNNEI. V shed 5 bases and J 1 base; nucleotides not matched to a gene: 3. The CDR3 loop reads CASSLQGENTGELFF. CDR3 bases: TGTGCCAGCAGTTTACAGGGGGAGAACACCGGGGAGCTGTTTTTT.

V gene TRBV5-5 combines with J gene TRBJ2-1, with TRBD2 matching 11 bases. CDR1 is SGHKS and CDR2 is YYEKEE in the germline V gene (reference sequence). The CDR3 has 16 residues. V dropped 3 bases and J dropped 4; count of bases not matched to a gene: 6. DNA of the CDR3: TGTGCCAGCAGCTCGGTGCTAGCGGGAGGTTACAATGAGCAGTTCTTC. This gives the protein CASSSVLAGGYNEQFF.

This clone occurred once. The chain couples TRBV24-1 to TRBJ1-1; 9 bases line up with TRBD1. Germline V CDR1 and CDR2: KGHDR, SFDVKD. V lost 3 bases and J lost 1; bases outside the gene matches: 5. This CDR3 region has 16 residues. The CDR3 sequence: CATSDTGGAGNTEAFF. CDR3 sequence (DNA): TGTGCCACCAGTGATACAGGGGGCGCCGGGAACACTGAAGCTTTCTTT.

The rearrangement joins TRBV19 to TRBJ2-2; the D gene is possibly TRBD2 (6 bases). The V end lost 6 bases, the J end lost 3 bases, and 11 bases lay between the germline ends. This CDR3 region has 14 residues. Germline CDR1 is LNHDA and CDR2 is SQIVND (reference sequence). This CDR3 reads CASRPTGDTGELFF. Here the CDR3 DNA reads TGTGCCAGTAGACCGACGGGGGACACCGGGGAGCTGTTTTTT.